The rows below give T cell receptor beta chains drawn from one sample of a study of blood T cell repertoires in COVID-19. Produced via immunoSEQ multiplex PCR; TCRdb's table is partial and in-frame only. Among 150,000 to 200,000 clones listed, over 75% were seen once. What was sequenced was peripheral blood. The receptors stem from a man in his forties with active or convalescent COVID-19. CDR3s include the opening cysteine and the closing phenylalanine or tryptophan. D genes are given only for firm matches. Clone size is shown for a subset of rows, as once, few, many or a class of expanded clone.

d_gene	len	v_gene	abundance	j_gene	CDR3nt	CDR3aa
.	12	TRBV12-3/TRBV12-4	.	TRBJ1-1	TGTGCCTCCCAGGAGGGGAACACTGAAGCTTTCTTT	CASQEGNTEAFF
.	16	TRBV19	.	TRBJ1-5	TGTGCCAGTAGTACGAGACAGAGCAATAGCAATCAGCCCCAGCATTTT	CASSTRQSNSNQPQHF
TRBD1	16	TRBV5-4	.	TRBJ2-7	TGTGCCAGCAGCTTGGCAGGGACAGGGGATTTCTCGGGGCAGTACTTC	CASSLAGTGDFSGQYF
TRBD1	15	TRBV2	.	TRBJ1-6	TGTGCCAGCAGTGAAACCAGGACAGGGGATTCACCCCTCCACTTT	CASSETRTGDSPLHF
.	13	TRBV18	.	TRBJ1-1	TGTGCCAGCTCGGCTGCTCAGAGGACTGAAGCTTTCTTT	CASSAAQRTEAFF
.	14	TRBV11-2	.	TRBJ1-2	TGTGCCAGCAGCTTAGACCGCCGCAGCTATGGCTACACCTTC	CASSLDRRSYGYTF
TRBD1	14	TRBV9	once	TRBJ1-2	TGTGCCAGCAGCGCGACAGGGGCCAACTATGGCTACACCTTC	CASSATGANYGYTF
TRBD2	15	TRBV2	.	TRBJ2-7	TGTGCCAGCATACTAGCGGGGGGCGTAGGTGAGGAGCAGTACTTC	CASILAGGVGEEQYF
.	15	TRBV4-1	.	TRBJ2-7	TGCGCCAGCAGCCACCCCGGGCAGGGTTACTACGAGCAGTACTTC	CASSHPGQGYYEQYF
.	15	TRBV14	.	TRBJ1-2	TGTGCCAGCAGCCAAGATTTAAGGGGGATCTATGGCTACACCTTC	CASSQDLRGIYGYTF
TRBD2	16	TRBV7-8	.	TRBJ2-1	TGTGCCAGCAGCTGGACCGGGACTAGCGCCTACAATGAGCAGTTCTTC	CASSWTGTSAYNEQFF
TRBD2	17	TRBV7-6	.	TRBJ2-2	TGTGCCAGCAGCAGGACTAGCGGGGGGGCGCGCACCGGGGAGCTGTTTTTT	CASSRTSGGARTGELFF
.	13	TRBV6-5	.	TRBJ1-2	TGTGCCAGCAGTCGCCGGAGGGGTGCTGGCTACACCTTC	CASSRRRGAGYTF
.	15	TRBV6-2/TRBV6-3	once	TRBJ1-6	TGTGCCAGCAGTTACCTGACAGCGAATAATTCACCCCTCCACTTT	CASSYLTANNSPLHF
.	15	TRBV18	.	TRBJ2-2	TGTGCCAGCTCACCGACAACTAGCTTACACGGGGAGCTGTTTTTT	CASSPTTSLHGELFF
.	14	TRBV6-2/TRBV6-3	.	TRBJ1-5	TGTGCCAGCAGTTACTTGGGGCCGCAGGAGCCCCAGCATTTT	CASSYLGPQEPQHF
.	16	TRBV4-3	.	TRBJ1-4	TGCGCCAGCAGCCAAGAGCGGGGGGTTGGTAATGAAAAACTGTTTTTT	CASSQERGVGNEKLFF
TRBD1	14	TRBV6-5	.	TRBJ2-1	TGTGCCAGCAGTTGGACAGGGCAGTACAATGAGCAGTTCTTC	CASSWTGQYNEQFF
TRBD2	14	TRBV5-5	.	TRBJ2-5	TGTGCCAGCAGCTTGGAGGGCGGGGGGCGAACCCAGTACTTC	CASSLEGGGRTQYF
TRBD2	15	TRBV2	.	TRBJ2-1	TGTGCCAGCAGAGAATCTAGCGGGGGGTTCAATGAGCAGTTCTTC	CASRESSGGFNEQFF
.	15	TRBV6-2/TRBV6-3	.	TRBJ2-1	TGTGCCAGCAGTCGTCGGGGGAGCTCCTACAATGAGCAGTTCTTC	CASSRRGSSYNEQFF
.	15	TRBV4-3	once	TRBJ1-6	TGCGCCAGCCGGGACGCGGGAGTCCTCAATTCACCCCTCCACTTT	CASRDAGVLNSPLHF
.	13	TRBV28	.	TRBJ1-2	TGTGCCAGCAGTTTATACGGACTCTATGGCTACACCTTC	CASSLYGLYGYTF
TRBD1	15	TRBV5-1	few	TRBJ1-1	TGCGCCAGCAGCGCCGGACAGGGGATGAACACTGAAGCTTTCTTT	CASSAGQGMNTEAFF
TRBD1	16	TRBV6-6	.	TRBJ2-7	TGTGCCAGCAGCCTCCTGGGACAGGTTATCTCCTACGAGCAGTACTTC	CASSLLGQVISYEQYF
.	15	TRBV5-1	.	TRBJ1-1	TGCGCCAGCAGCCAATATTCTCCAGGGAACACTGAAGCTTTCTTT	CASSQYSPGNTEAFF
TRBD1	14	TRBV7-2	.	TRBJ2-1	TGTGCCAGCAGCTCCCGACAGGGTACCAATGAGCAGTTCTTC	CASSSRQGTNEQFF
TRBD2	16	TRBV19	.	TRBJ2-3	TGTGCCAGTAGTCGACTAGCGGGGGGGTCGTCTGATACGCAGTATTTT	CASSRLAGGSSDTQYF
TRBD1	14	TRBV16	.	TRBJ1-2	TGTGCCAGCAGCCCAGCACAGGGGGTGTACGGCTACACCTTC	CASSPAQGVYGYTF
.	15	TRBV3-1/TRBV3-2	.	TRBJ1-3	TGTGCCAGCAGCCCAAGGCCTATCGTCACGGGCACCATATATTTT	CASSPRPIVTGTIYF
TRBD1	15	TRBV9	.	TRBJ1-2	TGTGCCAGCAGCGAAGGACAGGGCAAGAACTATGGCTACACCTTC	CASSEGQGKNYGYTF
TRBD1	15	TRBV5-6	once	TRBJ2-1	TGTGCCAGCAGCTTAATAACAGGGGTCTACAATGAGCAGTTCTTC	CASSLITGVYNEQFF
.	16	TRBV19	.	TRBJ1-5	TGTGCCAGTAGTAGCTGGTTCGTCGAGTCAAATCAGCCCCAGCATTTT	CASSSWFVESNQPQHF
.	18	TRBV7-9	.	TRBJ2-6	TGTGCCAGCAGCACCCCTCGGGGTCTATTCTCTGGGGCCAACGTCCTGACTTTC	CASSTPRGLFSGANVLTF
.	13	TRBV15	.	TRBJ1-4	TGTGCCACCAGCACCTTGTCGGCGGGGGGACTGTTTTTT	CATSTLSAGGLFF
TRBD2	11	TRBV29-1	.	TRBJ2-1	TGCAGCGTTGAGGCGGGAGATGAGCAGTTCTTC	CSVEAGDEQFF
.	13	TRBV30	.	TRBJ1-2	TGTGCCTGGAGTGTAAAGGGGGACGATGGCTACACCTTC	CAWSVKGDDGYTF
TRBD1	14	TRBV6-5	.	TRBJ2-7	TGTGCCAGCAGTTTAGGACAGGGGCCTTACGAGCAGTACTTC	CASSLGQGPYEQYF
.	17	TRBV7-2	once	TRBJ1-5	TGTGCCAGCAGCCTACAGGGTTATGGTAGACAAAATCAGCCCCAGCATTTT	CASSLQGYGRQNQPQHF
.	14	TRBV3-1/TRBV3-2	.	TRBJ2-5	TGTGCCAGCAGCCAAGGGACAGCGCAAGAGACCCAGTACTTC	CASSQGTAQETQYF
TRBD1	13	TRBV2	.	TRBJ1-1	TGTGCCAGCAGCGCTGACAGGGGCACTGAAGCTTTCTTT	CASSADRGTEAFF
.	14	TRBV11-2	.	TRBJ2-3	TGTGCCAGCAGCTCCCTATCATCCACAGATACGCAGTATTTT	CASSSLSSTDTQYF
TRBD1	14	TRBV6-5	.	TRBJ1-3	TGTGCCAGCACCCCGGACAGGGTCGGAAACACCATATATTTT	CASTPDRVGNTIYF
TRBD1	15	TRBV5-1	.	TRBJ1-6	TGCGCCAGCAGCTTCCGGGACAGGGACAATTCACCCCTCCACTTT	CASSFRDRDNSPLHF
.	12	TRBV6-6	.	TRBJ1-4	TGTGCCACTCATAACCAACTTGAAAAACTGTTTTTT	CATHNQLEKLFF